These 21 T cell receptor beta chains share one sample of origin, sequenced in a study of regulatory T cells in long-lasting Graves disease. Sample time point: newly diagnosed GD, antithyroid drugs for less than 3 months. Construction of the TCR library relied on RNA isolated from PBMCs. Sequencing libraries for TCR beta were prepared with iRepertoire HTBI primers and Arm-PCR of CDR3 regions. MiXCR, applied by TCRdb to the multiplex PCR reads, yields one record per CDR3 protein. The sample has 540,000 or so distinct CDR3 sequences; 13% are singletons. The sample was also linked to a second study, of T cells in Graves' hyperthyroidism and ophthalmopathy.

Sample: peripheral blood mononuclear cells (PBMCs), taken at new diagnosis, from a patient treated with antithyroid drugs. The source is a man under 40 with Graves disease.

This clonotype was found a few times. The V gene is TRBV7-9, the J gene TRBJ2-5, with TRBD1 matching 10 bases. V shed 5 bases, J shed 4 bases, and the junction held 10 bases outside the gene matches. Germline CDR1 reads SEHNR; CDR2 reads FQNEAQ (reference sequence). The CDR3 spans 16 residues. For the CDR3, the DNA is TGTGCCAGCAGCGAGGGACAGGGGATTGCCGCAGAGACCCAGTACTTC. It codes for CASSEGQGIAAETQYF.

This clonotype was detected only a few times. Here the CDR3 DNA reads TGTGCCAGTAGTATGGAGGCAGCCCAGGGTCGGCAGTTCTTC. Translated, it gives CASSMEAAQGRQFF. The rearrangement links TRBV19 to TRBJ2-1; D tentatively reads TRBD1 or TRBD2 (5 bases each). The V gene lost 3 bases and the J gene lost 12 bases, with 18 bases spanning the gap. Germline CDR1 is LNHDA and CDR2 is SQIVND (reference sequence). The CDR3 has 14 amino acids.

This clonotype was detected many times. J is TRBJ2-7 and V is TRBV11-1; the match to TRBD2 covers 13 bases. Germline V gene data show CDR1 as SGHAT and CDR2 as FQDESV (reference sequence). V trimming: 5 bases; J trimming: 6 bases; junction bases outside the gene matches: 10. The CDR3 is 16 residues long. The CDR3 loop reads CASSDQGLAGVGEQYF. DNA of the CDR3: TGTGCCAGCAGCGACCAAGGACTAGCGGGAGTTGGCGAGCAGTACTTC.

The sample holds a few counts of this clonotype. J is TRBJ1-5 and V is TRBV30; D remains ambiguous. The V and J ends lost 2 bases and 3 bases respectively, with 14 bases between them. Germline V lookup: CDR1 GTSNPN, CDR2 SVGIG (reference sequence). The CDR3 runs 15 residues. CDR3 loop: CAWSYQPGINQPQHF. In nucleotides, the CDR3 is TGTGCCTGGAGTTACCAACCCGGGATCAATCAGCCCCAGCATTTT.

This clonotype was recorded a few times. This sequence joins TRBV6-5 and TRBJ1-1; no clear D. Trimming stripped 4 bases from V and 2 bases from J, with 11 bases between. Germline V gives CDR1 MNHEY, CDR2 SVGAGI. The CDR3 loop spans 14 amino acids. Written as DNA, the CDR3 is TGTGCCAGCAGTTCCACCCCCGGAAACACTGAAGCTTTCTTT. It specifies CASSSTPGNTEAFF.

In this sample, this clonotype turned up many times. The V gene is TRBV2, the J gene TRBJ2-1, with TRBD2 matching over 10 bases. CDR1 is SNHLY and CDR2 is FYNNEI in the germline V gene. The trim removed 2 bases at V and 0 bases at J, leaving 4 bases unmatched. This CDR3 spans 17 amino acids. The CDR3 here is CASSEMGLAPSYNEQFF. In DNA form, the CDR3 reads TGTGCCAGCAGTGAAATGGGACTAGCGCCCTCCTACAATGAGCAGTTCTTC.

The gene calls are TRBV4-1 and TRBJ1-5; 8 bases are shared with TRBD1. The CDR3 totals 16 residues. Trimming at V came to 2 bases and at J to 1 base, leaving 4 bases not matched to a gene. Germline CDR1 reads MGHRA; CDR2 reads YSYEKL. The DNA for the CDR3 is TGCGCCAGCAGCCAACTCGACAGGGGAAGCAATCAGCCCCAGCATTTT. This codes for CASSQLDRGSNQPQHF.

There are a few counts of this clonotype. V and J are TRBV5-6 and TRBJ2-7, with D unresolved. Per the germline V gene, CDR1 is SGHDT and CDR2 is YYEEEE. The CDR3 is 14 amino acids. V was shortened by 4 bases and J by 7 bases, with 18 bases between the two germline ends. The DNA for the CDR3 is TGTGCCAGCAGCCGCTGGGGTGGCCTCGGGGAGCAGTACTTC. Translating it yields CASSRWGGLGEQYF. The whole variable domain, filled in from reference TRBV5-6 and TRBJ2-7, reads DAGVTQSPTHLIKTRGQQVTLRCSPKSGHDTVSWYQQALGQGPQFIFQYYEEEERQRGNFPDRFSGHQFPNYSSELNVNALLLGDSALYLCASSRWGGLGEQYFGPGTRLTVT.

Details on this clonotype: This may arise from a read error, as a much more abundant clone is one base away. The V and J genes are TRBV7-3 and TRBJ1-5; D remains unclear. This CDR3 is built from 13 residues. The germline gives CDR1 SGHTA, CDR2 FQGTGA. CDR3 nucleotides: TGTGTCAGCAGCTTAACGGTCGATCAGCCCCAGCATTTT. The encoded protein is CVSSLTVDQPQHF.

This clonotype appeared many times. The rearrangement uses TRBV7-9 and TRBJ2-5; D is undetermined. The CDR3 contains 12 residues. V lost 5 bases and J lost 0, with 4 bases in between. Looked up from germline, CDR1 is SEHNR and CDR2 is FQNEAQ (reference sequence). CDR3 bases: TGTGCCAGCAGCGCGTACCAAGAGACCCAGTACTTC. Its translation: CASSAYQETQYF.

This clonotype has more than one count but fewer than ten. CDR3 in amino acids: CSARKPWALNTEAFF. CDR3 bases: TGCAGTGCTAGGAAGCCCTGGGCCCTGAACACTGAAGCTTTCTTT. This rearrangement joins TRBV20-1 to TRBJ1-1, with no clear D. Germline V gene lookup returns CDR1 DFQATT and CDR2 SNEGSKA (reference sequence). The CDR3 contains 15 residues. With 3 bases removed from V and 0 bases from J, the gap between germline ends came to 14 bases.

This clonotype was seen ten or more times. The V and J genes are TRBV6-1 and TRBJ2-3; 7 bases match TRBD2. Per the germline V gene, CDR1 is MNHNS and CDR2 is SASEGT. The CDR3 is made up of 16 amino acids. Losses at the gene ends were 5 bases for V and 6 bases for J; bases not matched to a gene: 14. CDR3 loop: CASSPTPGRGRDTQYF. For the CDR3, the DNA is TGTGCCAGCAGTCCTACACCAGGGAGGGGTAGGGATACGCAGTATTTT.

For this clonotype: In this CDR3 the conserved last residue, phenylalanine or tryptophan, is missing, so a read error is likely. The chain uses TRBV10-3 and TRBJ2-3, with D unresolved. V was clipped by 6 bases and J by 0 bases, with 10 bases between them. Germline values: CDR1 ENHRY, CDR2 SYGVKD. The CDR3 has 14 amino acids. The CDR3 region has the DNA TGTGCCATCAGAACCACCACTAGCACAGATACGCAGTATTCT. This gives the protein CAIRTTTSTDTQYS.

This clonotype was seen many times. The rearrangement links TRBV11-3 to TRBJ2-7; 10 bases map to TRBD2. There are 16 residues in the CDR3. V shed 1 base and J 5 bases; nucleotides not matched to a gene: 8. Germline CDR1 is SGHNT and CDR2 is YENEEA. DNA for the CDR3: TGTGCCAGCAGCTTAGCCCTAGCGGGAGCTATAGACGAGCAGTACTTC. It encodes CASSLALAGAIDEQYF. The variable domain in full, completed from reference TRBV11-3 and TRBJ2-7, reads EAGVVQSPRYKIIEKKQPVAFWCNPISGHNTLYWYLQNLGQGPELLIRYENEEAVDDSQLPKDRFSAERLKGVDSTLKIQPAELGDSAVYLCASSLALAGAIDEQYFGPGTRLTVT.

This clonotype occurred many times. J is TRBJ2-5 and V is TRBV11-3; tentative D call: TRBD1 (6 bases). This CDR3 is built from 13 residues. In germline, CDR1 is SGHNT, CDR2 YENEEA. V was trimmed by 5 bases and J by 5 bases, leaving 12 bases between them. In DNA, the CDR3 is TGTGCCAGCAGCCTCGAGAGGGGGGAGACCCAGTACTTC. This translates into CASSLERGETQYF.

This clonotype was seen only a few times. This sequence joins TRBV19 and TRBJ2-6; the match to TRBD1 covers 7 bases. V trimming: 1 base; J trimming: 4 bases; junction bases outside the gene matches: 4. Looked up from germline, CDR1 is LNHDA and CDR2 is SQIVND (reference sequence). The CDR3 extends over 16 amino acids. The CDR3 bases are TGTGCCAGTAGTATAGCGACAGGGTACGGGGCCAACGTCCTGACTTTC. Translating it yields CASSIATGYGANVLTF.

This clonotype turned up a few times. The V call is TRBV3-1, the J call TRBJ2-1; 10 bases fit TRBD2. The V gene end was trimmed by 0 bases and the J gene end by 3 bases; junction bases not matched to a gene: 5. CDR3 length: 17 amino acids. CDR1 and CDR2 (germline): LGHDT, YNNKEL (reference sequence). The CDR3 loop is CASSQDVAGGLYNEQFF. DNA for the CDR3: TGTGCCAGCAGCCAAGATGTAGCGGGAGGCCTCTACAATGAGCAGTTCTTC.

The V call is TRBV14, the J call TRBJ2-5, with TRBD1 matching 8 bases. Germline-derived CDR1 and CDR2 are SGHDN and FVKESK. Losses at the gene ends were 3 bases for V and 2 bases for J; bases not matched to a gene: 5. The CDR3 extends over 15 amino acids. The CDR3 region is CASSQSYRGQETQYF. The CDR3 DNA reads as TGTGCCAGCAGCCAGTCCTACAGGGGGCAAGAGACCCAGTACTTC.

Note on this clonotype: The junction and the germline gene differ at one end; a read error may be behind it. This chain links TRBV5-1 with TRBJ1-2; the D gene is possibly TRBD1 (6 bases). The CDR3 has 18 residues. From germline, CDR1 is SGHRS and CDR2 YFSETQ. The CDR3 nucleotides read TGCGCCAGCAGCTTGGCCGGCGGACAGCCTCCTCTAGTATATGGCCACACCTTC. It codes for CASSLAGGQPPLVYGHTF.

With regard to this clonotype: A much larger clone sits a single nucleotide away, making a read error possible. The chain couples TRBV10-1 to TRBJ2-3; 12 nucleotides match TRBD2. This CDR3 spans 17 amino acids. The V gene's germline CDR1 is WNHNN and CDR2 SYGVQD (reference sequence). After removal of 0 bases from V and 6 bases from J, the junction contained 7 bases not matched to a gene. The CDR3 sequence is CASSESTSGSGRDTQYF. The CDR3 DNA sequence: TGCGCCAGCAGTGAGTCGACTAGCGGGAGCGGAAGGGATACGCAGTATTTT.

The chain uses TRBV3-1 and TRBJ1-1, with D maybe TRBD1 (5 bases). The CDR3 runs to 14 residues. The germline gives CDR1 LGHDT, CDR2 YNNKEL (reference sequence). The V and J ends lost 3 bases and 4 bases respectively, with 12 bases between them. CDR3 sequence reads: CASSQGGGSTEAFF. CDR3 nucleotides: TGTGCCAGCAGCCAGGGGGGGGGGAGCACTGAAGCTTTCTTT.